Sequencing of this T cell receptor beta chain was carried out in a study of blood T cell repertoires in COVID-19. In the study overall: From the United States, Italy and Spain came samples of acute and convalescent COVID-19.

In the case of this clone: The sample has other DNA sequences that encode this CDR3 too.

Libraries were prepared by immunoSEQ multiplex PCR; TCRdb keeps only in-frame clonotypes and omits some of them. The data contain approximately 300,000 clones, about nine tenths of them seen just once; the ten biggest clones take up 6.8%. The CDR3 is 16 residues long. Germline-derived CDR1 and CDR2 are MRHNA and SNTAGT. The V gene end was trimmed by 0 bases and the J gene end by 4 bases; junction bases not matched to a gene: 1. Sequencing input: peripheral blood. This receptor was obtained from a woman aged 25-40 years with COVID-19, enrolled during active disease. V is TRBV6-4 and J is TRBJ2-1, with 12 nucleotides matching TRBD2. CDR3 DNA sequence: TGTGCCAGCAGTGACTCGGGACTAGCGGGTTACAATGAGCAGTTCTTC. As protein: CASSDSGLAGYNEQFF.